These 17 T cell receptor beta chains originate from one sample sequenced in a study of Ad26.COV2.S vaccination and SARS-CoV-2 variants. TCRdb's copy holds only in-frame clones and misses some; the assay was immunoSEQ multiplex PCR. The sample lists roughly 350,000 clones; roughly 84% were seen once. Treatment given: roughly 18 received Ad26.COV2.S at low or high dose, single or two shots; five or six received placebo; per-sample allocation not given. All samples were drawn on day 63, counting from the first vaccine or placebo injection. Material: peripheral blood, obtained in a trial of Ad26.COV2.S vaccine versus placebo. These receptors were collected from a person between 18 and 65 years old who received the Ad26.COV2.S COVID-19 vaccine or a placebo.

This clone has only a few counts. This chain links TRBV18 with TRBJ1-2, with 10 positions matching TRBD1. The CDR3 is 14 amino acids. The V segment lost 3 bases and the J segment 3 bases; nucleotides outside the gene matches: 1. Germline assignment: CDR1 KGHSH and CDR2 LQKENI. The CDR3 loop is CASSPGTGDYGYTF. CDR3 sequence (DNA): TGTGCCAGCTCACCCGGGACAGGGGACTATGGCTACACCTTC.

The rearrangement uses TRBV9 and TRBJ2-4, with no clear D. Germline CDR1 and CDR2: SGDLS and YYNGEE. With 0 bases removed from V and 0 bases from J, the gap between germline ends came to 4 bases. The CDR3 spans 14 residues. Written as DNA, the CDR3 is TGTGCCAGCAGCGTAGGGTTAGCCAAAAACATTCAGTACTTC. Translating it yields CASSVGLAKNIQYF.

V is TRBV14 and J is TRBJ2-1; D not resolved. There are 19 residues in the CDR3. In germline, CDR1 is SGHDN, CDR2 FVKESK. Between the trimmed V and J ends, which lost 4 bases and 3 bases, there was a span of 25 bases. Here the CDR3 DNA reads TGTGCCAGCAGCCCCCTTTTTGTCAGCAACCCTCGACACTACAATGAGCAGTTCTTC. Protein product: CASSPLFVSNPRHYNEQFF.

This chain connects TRBV5-1 to TRBJ1-2, with unresolved D. CDR1 and CDR2 (germline): SGHRS, YFSETQ. The germline V and J ends were trimmed by 2 bases and 2 bases, with 10 bases remaining between them. This CDR3 comprises 14 residues. CDR3 protein: CASSFSGPNYGYTF. In nucleotides, the CDR3 is TGCGCCAGCAGCTTCTCCGGGCCGAACTATGGCTACACCTTC.

The chain joins TRBV5-8 to TRBJ2-2; possibly TRBD2 for D (7 bases). There are 17 residues in the CDR3. Germline loops: CDR1 SGHTS, CDR2 YDEGEE. The germline V and J ends were trimmed by 5 bases and 4 bases, with 21 bases remaining between them. CDR3 in DNA: TGTGCCAGCAGGGCCGGGGGGCAGGCCTCTGGCACCGGGGAGCTGTTTTTT. Its translation is CASRAGGQASGTGELFF.

The chain couples TRBV9 to TRBJ1-4; D perhaps matches TRBD1 (6 bases). CDR3 length equals 13 residues. The germline CDR1 and CDR2 sequences are SGDLS and YYNGEE. V was shortened by 3 bases and J by 8 bases, with 11 bases between the two germline ends. The CDR3 nucleotides read TGTGCCAGCAGCGGGGACAATGGGGAAAAACTGTTTTTT. Protein sequence: CASSGDNGEKLFF.

The genes are TRBV3-1 (or the pseudogene TRBV3-2) and TRBJ2-7; 9 bases are shared with TRBD2. Germline-derived CDR1 and CDR2 are LGHDT and YNNKEL (reference sequence). V gave up 4 bases and J gave up 4 bases; unmatched junction bases: 5. The CDR3 runs to 14 residues. The CDR3 sequence: CASSPSGAPYEQYF. The CDR3 region has the DNA TGTGCCAGCAGCCCTAGCGGGGCCCCTTACGAGCAGTACTTC.

This clone was picked up many times. This chain links TRBV7-3 with TRBJ2-3; D gene unclear. Trimming cost V 8 bases and J 4 bases, with 13 bases left between them. CDR1 is SGHTA, CDR2 FQGTGA, per germline. There are 13 residues in the CDR3. In nucleotides, the CDR3 is TGTGCCAGCTGCGCCGGGTTGTCAGATACGCAGTATTTT. Translated, it gives CASCAGLSDTQYF.

J is TRBJ2-7 and V is TRBV2, with D possibly matching TRBD1 (5 bases). The CDR3 has 13 residues. Germline-derived CDR1 and CDR2 are SNHLY and FYNNEI. Trimming removed 6 bases at V and 0 bases at J, with 9 bases between. The CDR3 sequence is CASRDTNSYEQYF. CDR3 coding DNA: TGTGCCAGCAGGGACACCAACTCCTACGAGCAGTACTTC.

The chain combines TRBV7-9 with TRBJ1-2; TRBD1 matches 12 bases. This CDR3 has 15 residues. J was trimmed by 8 bases and V by 1 base; bases with no gene match: 5. CDR1 SEHNR and CDR2 FQNEAQ come from the germline V gene (reference sequence). The CDR3, as DNA: TGTGCCAGCAGCTTAGGGGGACAGGGGGCGCTGGGCTACACCTTC. The encoded protein is CASSLGGQGALGYTF.

The V gene is TRBV19, the J gene TRBJ2-3; TRBD2 agrees at 14 bases. Germline V CDR1 and CDR2: LNHDA, SQIVND (reference sequence). The trim removed 5 bases at V and 1 base at J, leaving 8 bases unmatched. CDR3 size: 18 residues. The CDR3 spells CASSPGLAGAGGTDTQYF. DNA of the CDR3: TGTGCCAGTAGTCCGGGACTAGCGGGGGCCGGGGGCACAGATACGCAGTATTTT.

The chain carries TRBV9 and TRBJ1-6; D is possibly TRBD1 (5 bases). CDR3 size: 18 residues. Trimming removed 4 bases at V and 9 bases at J, with 26 bases between. Germline V gives CDR1 SGDLS, CDR2 YYNGEE. This CDR3 reads CASSTGLAGDHSSSPLHF. CDR3 DNA: TGTGCCAGCAGCACAGGCCTGGCGGGGGATCATTCCAGTTCACCCCTCCACTTT.

The chain employs TRBV4-1 and TRBJ1-2, with TRBD1 as a possible D gene (5 bases). The V gene's germline CDR1 is MGHRA and CDR2 YSYEKL. The V gene lost 0 bases and the J gene lost 5 bases, with 16 bases spanning the gap. CDR3 size: 16 residues. The chain's CDR3 is CASSQEGEGMGYGYTF. CDR3 DNA sequence: TGCGCCAGCAGCCAAGAGGGGGAGGGGATGGGGTATGGCTACACCTTC.

This chain uses TRBV19 with TRBJ1-1, with TRBD1 as a possible D gene (6 bases). The germline V gene encodes CDR1 LNHDA and CDR2 SQIVND (reference sequence). The V and J ends lost 5 bases and 3 bases respectively, with 13 bases between them. The CDR3 spans 14 residues. The DNA of the CDR3 is TGTGCCAGTAGTCTGGCGGGGGCGCACACTGAAGCTTTCTTT. Protein product: CASSLAGAHTEAFF.

The chain couples TRBV4-2 to TRBJ1-5; D perhaps matches TRBD1 (5 bases). The germline V gene encodes CDR1 LGHNA and CDR2 YNFKEQ. This CDR3 has 16 amino acids. The germline V and J ends were trimmed by 0 bases and 2 bases, with 11 bases remaining between them. CDR3: CASSQDPGGGNQPQHF. CDR3 nucleotides: TGTGCCAGCAGCCAAGATCCCGGGGGTGGCAATCAGCCCCAGCATTTT.

The chain recombines TRBV30 with TRBJ2-1; TRBD2 agrees at 9 bases. The V gene end was trimmed by 0 bases and the J gene end by 6 bases; junction bases not matched to a gene: 3. From germline, CDR1 is GTSNPN and CDR2 SVGIG (reference sequence). CDR3 length: 14 residues. The CDR3: CAWSVAGGVNEQFF. The CDR3 DNA is TGTGCCTGGAGTGTGGCGGGGGGGGTCAATGAGCAGTTCTTC.

The chain uses TRBV27 and TRBJ1-1, with TRBD1 as a possible D gene (6 bases). There are 15 residues in the CDR3. Germline V gene lookup returns CDR1 MNHEY and CDR2 SMNVEV (reference sequence). Trimming cost V 2 bases and J 4 bases, with 14 bases left between them. The CDR3 region has the DNA TGTGCCAGCAGTTTAACCGGGGGGCGAGCCACTGAAGCTTTCTTT. The encoded protein is CASSLTGGRATEAFF.